This T cell receptor beta chain is from a study of regulatory T cells in long-lasting Graves disease. Construction of the TCR beta libraries employed iRepertoire HTBI primers in conjunction with Arm-PCR of CDR3 regions. One entry per CDR3 protein, called by TCRdb with MiXCR from the multiplex PCR reads. The table includes approximately 300,000 distinct CDR3 sequences, about 20% detected once. This clonotype was counted many times. Stated time point: newly diagnosed GD, antithyroid drugs for less than 3 months. PBMC-extracted RNA yielded the TCR library. The sample consisted of peripheral blood mononuclear cells (PBMCs), taken at new diagnosis, from a patient treated with antithyroid drugs. The receptor's source is a female donor with Graves disease.

The CDR3 DNA follows: TGTGCCAGCAGTTCTCGGGCCCTGGGCTCCTACAATGAGCAGTTCTTC. Translated, it gives CASSSRALGSYNEQFF. The V call is TRBV12-3 or TRBV12-4, the J call TRBJ2-1; D ambiguous. The germline V and J ends were trimmed by 4 bases and 0 bases, with 13 bases remaining between them. The CDR3 consists of 16 residues.